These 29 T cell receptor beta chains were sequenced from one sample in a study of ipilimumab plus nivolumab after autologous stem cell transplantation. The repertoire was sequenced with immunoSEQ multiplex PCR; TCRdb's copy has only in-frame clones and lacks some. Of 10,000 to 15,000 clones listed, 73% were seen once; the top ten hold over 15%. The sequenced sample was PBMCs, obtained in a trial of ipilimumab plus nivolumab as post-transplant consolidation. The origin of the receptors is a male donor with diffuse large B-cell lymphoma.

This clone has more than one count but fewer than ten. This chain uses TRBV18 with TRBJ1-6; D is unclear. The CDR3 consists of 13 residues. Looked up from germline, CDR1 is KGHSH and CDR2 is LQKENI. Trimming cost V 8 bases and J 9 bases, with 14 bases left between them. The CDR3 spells CASPIDMGSPLHF. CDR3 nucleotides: TGTGCCAGCCCTATTGATATGGGTTCACCCCTCCACTTT.

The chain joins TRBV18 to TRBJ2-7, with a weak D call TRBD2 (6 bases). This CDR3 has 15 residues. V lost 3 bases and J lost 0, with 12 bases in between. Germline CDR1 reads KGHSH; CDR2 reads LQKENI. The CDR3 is CASSPDLGGSYEQYF. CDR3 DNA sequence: TGTGCCAGCTCACCCGACCTGGGGGGCTCCTACGAGCAGTACTTC.

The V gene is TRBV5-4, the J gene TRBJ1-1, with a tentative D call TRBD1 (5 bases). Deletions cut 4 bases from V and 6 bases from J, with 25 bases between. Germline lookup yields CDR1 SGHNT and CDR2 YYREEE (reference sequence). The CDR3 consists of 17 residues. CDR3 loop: CASSHPVLGMGGAEAFF. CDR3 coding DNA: TGTGCCAGCAGCCACCCCGTCCTAGGTATGGGGGGTGCTGAAGCTTTCTTT.

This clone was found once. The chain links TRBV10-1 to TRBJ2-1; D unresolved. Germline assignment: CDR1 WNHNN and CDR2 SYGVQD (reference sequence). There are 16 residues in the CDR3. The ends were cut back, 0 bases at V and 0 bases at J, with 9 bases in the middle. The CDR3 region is CASSESAGSSYNEQFF. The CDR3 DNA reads TGCGCCAGCAGTGAGTCAGCCGGTAGCTCCTACAATGAGCAGTTCTTC.

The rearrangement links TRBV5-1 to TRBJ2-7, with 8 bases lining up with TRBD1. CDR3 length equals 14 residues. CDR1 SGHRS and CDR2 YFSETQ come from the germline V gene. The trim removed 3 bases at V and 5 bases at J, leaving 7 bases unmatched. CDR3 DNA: TGCGCCAGCAGCTCTATGCAGGGGGCTAACGAGCAGTACTTC. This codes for CASSSMQGANEQYF.

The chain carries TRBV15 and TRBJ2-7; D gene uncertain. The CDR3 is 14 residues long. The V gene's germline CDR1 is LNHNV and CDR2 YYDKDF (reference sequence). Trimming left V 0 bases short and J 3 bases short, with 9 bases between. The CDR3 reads CATSREVKGYEQYF. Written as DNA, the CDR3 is TGTGCCACCAGCAGAGAAGTCAAGGGCTACGAGCAGTACTTC.

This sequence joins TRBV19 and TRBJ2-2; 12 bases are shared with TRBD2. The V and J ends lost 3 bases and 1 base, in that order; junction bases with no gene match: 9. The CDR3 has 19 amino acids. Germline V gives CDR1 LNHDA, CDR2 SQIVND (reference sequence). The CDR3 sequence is CASSILFLGLAGNTGELFF. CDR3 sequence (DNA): TGTGCCAGTAGTATCTTATTTCTGGGACTAGCGGGGAACACCGGGGAGCTGTTTTTT.

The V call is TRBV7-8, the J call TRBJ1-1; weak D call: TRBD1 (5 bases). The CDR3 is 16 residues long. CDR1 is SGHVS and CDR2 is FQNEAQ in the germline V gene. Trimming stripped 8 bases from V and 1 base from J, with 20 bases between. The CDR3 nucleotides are TGTGCCAGCGGCAGACCGAGATGGGGCTGGAACACTGAAGCTTTCTTT. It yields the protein CASGRPRWGWNTEAFF.

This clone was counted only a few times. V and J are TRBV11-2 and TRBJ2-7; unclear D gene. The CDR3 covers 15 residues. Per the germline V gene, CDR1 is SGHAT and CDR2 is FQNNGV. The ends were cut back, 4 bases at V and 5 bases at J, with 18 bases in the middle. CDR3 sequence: CASSYQGIESHEQYF. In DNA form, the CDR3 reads TGTGCCAGCAGCTACCAAGGGATCGAGAGCCACGAGCAGTACTTC. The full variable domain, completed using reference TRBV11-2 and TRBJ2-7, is EAGVAQSPRYKIIEKRQSVAFWCNPISGHATLYWYQQILGQGPKLLIQFQNNGVVDDSQLPKDRFSAERLKGVDSTLKIQPAKLEDSAVYLCASSYQGIESHEQYFGPGTRLTVT.

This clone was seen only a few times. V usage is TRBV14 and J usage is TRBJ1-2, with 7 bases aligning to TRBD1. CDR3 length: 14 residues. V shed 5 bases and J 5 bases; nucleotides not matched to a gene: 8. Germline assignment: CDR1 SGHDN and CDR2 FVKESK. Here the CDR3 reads CASSKQGIVYGYTF. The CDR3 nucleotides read TGTGCCAGCAGCAAACAGGGGATCGTTTATGGCTACACCTTC.

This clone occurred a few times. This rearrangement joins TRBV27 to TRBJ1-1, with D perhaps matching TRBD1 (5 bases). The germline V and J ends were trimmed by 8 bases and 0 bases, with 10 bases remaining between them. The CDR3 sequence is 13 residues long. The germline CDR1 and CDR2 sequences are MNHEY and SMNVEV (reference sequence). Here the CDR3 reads CASQWGMNTEAFF. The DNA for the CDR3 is TGTGCCAGCCAGTGGGGGATGAACACTGAAGCTTTCTTT.

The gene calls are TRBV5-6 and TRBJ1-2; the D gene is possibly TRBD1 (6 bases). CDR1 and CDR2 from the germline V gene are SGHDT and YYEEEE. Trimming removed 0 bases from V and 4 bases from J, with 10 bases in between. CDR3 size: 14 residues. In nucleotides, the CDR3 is TGTGCCAGCAGCTTGGAATGGGGGGCCTATGGCTACACCTTC. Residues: CASSLEWGAYGYTF.

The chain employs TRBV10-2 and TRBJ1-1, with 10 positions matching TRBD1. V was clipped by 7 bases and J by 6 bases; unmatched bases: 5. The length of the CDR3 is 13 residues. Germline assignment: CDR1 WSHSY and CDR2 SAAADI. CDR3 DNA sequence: TGCGCCAGCATGGGACAGGGGACTTCTGAAGCTTTCTTT. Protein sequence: CASMGQGTSEAFF.

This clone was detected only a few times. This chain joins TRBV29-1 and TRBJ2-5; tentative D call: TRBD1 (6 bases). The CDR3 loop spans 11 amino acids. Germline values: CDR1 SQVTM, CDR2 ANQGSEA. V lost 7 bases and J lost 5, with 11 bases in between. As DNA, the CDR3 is TGCAGCGGGACAGTTGGGGAGACCCAGTACTTC. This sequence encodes CSGTVGETQYF.

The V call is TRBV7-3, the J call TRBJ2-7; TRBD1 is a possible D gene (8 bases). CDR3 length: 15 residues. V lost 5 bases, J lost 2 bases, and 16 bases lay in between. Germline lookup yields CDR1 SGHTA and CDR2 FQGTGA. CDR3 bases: TGTGCCAGCAGCCCACAGGGGGGGAAAACCTACGAGCAGTACTTC. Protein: CASSPQGGKTYEQYF.

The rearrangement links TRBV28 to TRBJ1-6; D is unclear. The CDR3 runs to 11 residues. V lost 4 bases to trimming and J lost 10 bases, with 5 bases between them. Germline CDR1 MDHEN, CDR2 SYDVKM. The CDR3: CASSSKSPLHF. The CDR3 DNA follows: TGTGCCAGCAGTTCGAAATCACCCCTCCACTTT.

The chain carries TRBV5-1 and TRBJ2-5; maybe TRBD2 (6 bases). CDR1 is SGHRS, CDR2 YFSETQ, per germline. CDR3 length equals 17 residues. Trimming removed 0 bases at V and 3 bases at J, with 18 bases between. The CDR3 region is CASSLDPGDLVKETQYF. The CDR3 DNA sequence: TGCGCCAGCAGCTTGGATCCGGGGGACCTAGTAAAAGAGACCCAGTACTTC. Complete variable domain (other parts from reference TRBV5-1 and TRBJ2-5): KAGVTQTPRYLIKTRGQQVTLSCSPISGHRSVSWYQQTPGQGLQFLFEYFSETQRNKGNFPGRFSGRQFSNSRSEMNVSTLELGDSALYLCASSLDPGDLVKETQYFGPGTRLLVL.

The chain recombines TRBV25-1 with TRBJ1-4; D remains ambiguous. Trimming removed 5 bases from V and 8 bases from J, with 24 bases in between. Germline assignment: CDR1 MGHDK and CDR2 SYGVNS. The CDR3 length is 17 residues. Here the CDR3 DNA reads TGTGCCAGCAGTTTCCAAAGGCCTGGAGGCCTAAGAGAAAAACTGTTTTTT. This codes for CASSFQRPGGLREKLFF.

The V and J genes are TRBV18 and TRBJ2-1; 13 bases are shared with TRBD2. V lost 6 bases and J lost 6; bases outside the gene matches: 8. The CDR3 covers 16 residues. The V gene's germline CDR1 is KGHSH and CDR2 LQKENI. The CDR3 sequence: CASSRTSGSLGNEQFF. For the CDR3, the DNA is TGTGCCAGCTCTCGGACTAGCGGGAGTCTTGGCAATGAGCAGTTCTTC.

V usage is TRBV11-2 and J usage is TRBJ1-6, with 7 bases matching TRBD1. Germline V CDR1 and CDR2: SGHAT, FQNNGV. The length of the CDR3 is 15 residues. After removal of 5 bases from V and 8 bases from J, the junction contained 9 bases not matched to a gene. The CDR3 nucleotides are TGTGCCAGCAGCCCCCAGGGGGGGGTGGATTCACCCCTCCACTTT. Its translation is CASSPQGGVDSPLHF.

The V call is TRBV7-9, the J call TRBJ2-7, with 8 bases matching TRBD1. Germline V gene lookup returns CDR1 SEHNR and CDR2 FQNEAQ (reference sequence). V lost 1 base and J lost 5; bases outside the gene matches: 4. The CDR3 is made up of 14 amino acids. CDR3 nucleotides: TGTGCCAGCAGCTTAGGACAGGGGACCCACGAGCAGTACTTC. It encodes CASSLGQGTHEQYF.

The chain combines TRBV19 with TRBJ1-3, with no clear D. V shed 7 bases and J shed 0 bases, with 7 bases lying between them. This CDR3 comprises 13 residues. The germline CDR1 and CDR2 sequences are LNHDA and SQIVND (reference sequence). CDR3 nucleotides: TGTGCCAGTAAAACTAACTCTGGAAACACCATATATTTT. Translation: CASKTNSGNTIYF.

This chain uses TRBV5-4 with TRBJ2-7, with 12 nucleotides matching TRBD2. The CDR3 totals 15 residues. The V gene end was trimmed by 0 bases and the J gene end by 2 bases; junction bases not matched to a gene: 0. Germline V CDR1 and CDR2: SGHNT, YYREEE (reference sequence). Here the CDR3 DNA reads TGTGCCAGCAGCTTGGGACTAGCGGGGGCCTACGAGCAGTACTTC. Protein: CASSLGLAGAYEQYF.

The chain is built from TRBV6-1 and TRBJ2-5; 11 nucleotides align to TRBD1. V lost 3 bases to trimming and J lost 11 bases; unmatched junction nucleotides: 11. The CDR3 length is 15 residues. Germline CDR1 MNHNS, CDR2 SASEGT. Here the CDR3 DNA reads TGTGCCAGCAGTGAGGGGACAGGGGGGACGGGGGAGCAGTACTTC. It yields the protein CASSEGTGGTGEQYF.

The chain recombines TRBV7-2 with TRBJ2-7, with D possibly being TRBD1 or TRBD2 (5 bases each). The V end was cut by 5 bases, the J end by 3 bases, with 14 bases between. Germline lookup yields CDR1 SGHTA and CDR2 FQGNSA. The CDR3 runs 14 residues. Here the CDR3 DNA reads TGTGCCAGCAGCGTTGCCGGGGCAAGCTACGAGCAGTACTTC. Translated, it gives CASSVAGASYEQYF.

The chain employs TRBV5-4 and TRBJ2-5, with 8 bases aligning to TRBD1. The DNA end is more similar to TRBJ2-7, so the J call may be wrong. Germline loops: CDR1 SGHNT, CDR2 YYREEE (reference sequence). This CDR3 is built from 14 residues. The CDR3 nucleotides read TGTGCCAGCAGACTGACAGGGGCGACCTACGAGCAGTACTTC. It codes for CASRLTGATYEQYF.

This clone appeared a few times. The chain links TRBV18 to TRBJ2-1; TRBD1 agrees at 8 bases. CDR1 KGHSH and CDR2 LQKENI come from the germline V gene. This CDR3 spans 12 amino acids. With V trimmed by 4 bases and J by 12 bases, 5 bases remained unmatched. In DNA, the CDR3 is TGTGCCAGCTCACTACCAGGGGGCAGGCAGTTCTTC. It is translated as CASSLPGGRQFF. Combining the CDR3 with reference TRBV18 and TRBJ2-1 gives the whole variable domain NAGVMQNPRHLVRRRGQEARLRCSPMKGHSHVYWYRQLPEEGLKFMVYLQKENIIDESGMPKERFSAEFPKEGPSILRIQQVVRGDSAAYFCASSLPGGRQFFGPGTRLTVL.

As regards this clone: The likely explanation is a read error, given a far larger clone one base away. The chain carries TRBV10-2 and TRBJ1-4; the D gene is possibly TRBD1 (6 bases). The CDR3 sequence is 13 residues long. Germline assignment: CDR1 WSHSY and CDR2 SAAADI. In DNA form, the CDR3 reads TGCGCCTCAACGGGACACCTCAATGAAACACTGTTTTTT. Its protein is CASTGHLNETLFF.

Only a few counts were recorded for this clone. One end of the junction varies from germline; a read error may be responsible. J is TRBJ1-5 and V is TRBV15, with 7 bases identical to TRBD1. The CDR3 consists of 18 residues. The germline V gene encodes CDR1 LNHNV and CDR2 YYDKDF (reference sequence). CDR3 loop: CATRREIGGQSSDQPQHF. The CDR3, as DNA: TGTGCCACCAGGAGAGAGATCGGGGGACAGAGCTCCGATCAGCCCCAGCATTTT. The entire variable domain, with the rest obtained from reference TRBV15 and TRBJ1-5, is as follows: DAMVIQNPRYQVTQFGKPVTLSCSQTLNHNVMYWYQQKSSQAPKLLFHYYDKDFNNEADTPDNFQSRRPNTSFCFLDIRSPGLGDTAMYLCATRREIGGQSSDQPQHFGDGTRLSIL.